A single sample is the source of the 10 T cell receptor beta chains below, sequenced in a study of cytomegalovirus exposure and HLA in healthy donors. PCR employed 60 Vbeta and 13 Jbeta primers. TCRdb's table, derived via immunoSEQ multiplex PCR, lists solely in-frame clones and lacks some. The sample contains 100,000 or so clones, 63% of which appear only once. Sequencing was carried out using PBMCs. All receptors derive from a human donor in good health.

This clone was counted only a few times. The rearrangement joins TRBV7-9 to TRBJ2-3; 7 nucleotides align to TRBD1. J lost 0 bases, V lost 6 bases, and 3 bases had no gene match. CDR1 is SEHNR and CDR2 is FQNEAQ in the germline V gene (reference sequence). This CDR3 comprises 14 residues. The chain's CDR3 is CASRTGQSTDTQYF. The CDR3 DNA reads TGTGCCAGCAGAACGGGACAGAGCACAGATACGCAGTATTTT.

V usage is TRBV28 and J usage is TRBJ1-1; perhaps TRBD1 as D (5 bases). The germline V gene encodes CDR1 MDHEN and CDR2 SYDVKM. The V and J ends lost 7 bases and 4 bases respectively, with 13 bases between them. CDR3 length equals 13 residues. The CDR3 sequence is CASNTGRSTEAFF. The CDR3 DNA is TGTGCCAGCAATACAGGTAGGAGCACTGAAGCTTTCTTT.

V and J are TRBV18 and TRBJ2-5; a weak D match, TRBD1 (7 bases). The germline V gene encodes CDR1 KGHSH and CDR2 LQKENI. The CDR3 has 14 amino acids. Deletions cut 6 bases from V and 1 base from J, with 12 bases between. The CDR3 sequence is CASSRGQLQETQYF. The CDR3 nucleotides are TGTGCCAGCTCGCGGGGACAGCTCCAAGAGACCCAGTACTTC.

This clone was seen just once. The chain couples TRBV30 to TRBJ1-2; D is unresolved. This CDR3 has 13 residues. V lost 5 bases and J lost 2, with 12 bases in between. From germline, CDR1 is GTSNPN and CDR2 SVGIG (reference sequence). The CDR3 reads CAWGDERNYGYTF. In nucleotides, the CDR3 is TGTGCCTGGGGTGACGAGCGGAACTATGGCTACACCTTC.

This rearrangement joins TRBV7-2 to TRBJ2-2, with D maybe TRBD1 (6 bases). Germline V gene sequence: CDR1 SGHTA, CDR2 FQGNSA. The CDR3 extends over 14 amino acids. Trimming stripped 5 bases from V and 1 base from J, with 8 bases between. CDR3 bases: TGTGCCAGCAGCGACAGGAAGAACACCGGGGAGCTGTTTTTT. Translating it yields CASSDRKNTGELFF.

The rearrangement links TRBV10-3 to TRBJ2-3; tentative D call: TRBD1 (6 bases). The CDR3 runs to 16 residues. The germline CDR1 and CDR2 sequences are ENHRY and SYGVKD. V lost 0 bases and J 3 bases, leaving 13 bases between the germline ends. CDR3 nucleotides: TGTGCCATCAGTGAGTCTTGGACAGCTGGGACAGATACGCAGTATTTT. It yields the protein CAISESWTAGTDTQYF.

This sequence joins TRBV5-4 and TRBJ2-7, with TRBD2 identical over 7 bases. CDR3 length equals 15 residues. The trim removed 2 bases at V and 0 bases at J, leaving 5 bases unmatched. Germline-derived CDR1 and CDR2 are SGHNT and YYREEE (reference sequence). In nucleotides, the CDR3 is TGTGCCAGCAGCTTAGGGAGCGGGATCTCCTACGAGCAGTACTTC. It encodes CASSLGSGISYEQYF.

CDR3 amino acids: CASRFDRGVRETQYF. CDR3 DNA: TGTGCCAGCAGATTTGACAGGGGCGTTAGGGAGACCCAGTACTTC. V and J are TRBV7-9 and TRBJ2-5, with 8 bases lining up with TRBD1. The CDR3 sequence is 15 residues long. V dropped 6 bases and J dropped 5; count of bases not matched to a gene: 11. Germline V gene data show CDR1 as SEHNR and CDR2 as FQNEAQ (reference sequence).

This clone showed up just a few times. The chain uses TRBV5-1 and TRBJ2-1; TRBD2 matches 7 bases. After removal of 0 bases from V and 8 bases from J, the junction contained 8 bases not matched to a gene. There are 15 residues in the CDR3. Per the germline V gene, CDR1 is SGHRS and CDR2 is YFSETQ. The CDR3 nucleotides read TGCGCCAGCAGCTTGGGTCCCGGGGGGAATTATGAGCAGTTCTTC. This translates into CASSLGPGGNYEQFF.

This rearrangement joins TRBV11-2 to TRBJ1-1; TRBD1 matches 7 bases. The CDR3 totals 15 residues. The germline V gene encodes CDR1 SGHAT and CDR2 FQNNGV. V was clipped by 5 bases and J by 5 bases; unmatched bases: 11. CDR3 bases: TGTGCCAGCAGCCAGCAAGACAGGGTGGGAACTGAAGCTTTCTTT. Amino acid sequence: CASSQQDRVGTEAFF.